The 17 T cell receptor beta chains below all came from one sample that was sequenced in a study of blood T cell repertoires in COVID-19. The repertoire was sequenced with immunoSEQ multiplex PCR; TCRdb's copy has only in-frame clones and lacks some. The sample lists about 98,000 clones; about 80% were seen once. The sample comprised peripheral blood. These receptor sequences come from a man aged 55-75 years with acute or convalescent COVID-19.

V usage is TRBV7-8 and J usage is TRBJ2-1; possibly TRBD1 for D (7 bases). The germline CDR1 and CDR2 sequences are SGHVS and FQNEAQ. Trimming left V 5 bases short and J 4 bases short, with 18 bases between. The CDR3 is 16 amino acids. CDR3: CASSAYRGLSYNEQFF. Here the CDR3 DNA reads TGTGCCAGCAGCGCCTACAGGGGACTTTCTTACAATGAGCAGTTCTTC.

The V gene is TRBV29-1, the J gene TRBJ1-6; 10 nucleotides match TRBD1. With 5 bases clipped from V and 10 bases from J, the junction kept 8 bases outside the gene matches. Germline loops: CDR1 SQVTM, CDR2 ANQGSEA. CDR3 length equals 14 residues. The CDR3 bases are TGCAGCGTTAAGGTCGGGACAGGGGACTCACCCCTCCACTTT. Translation gives CSVKVGTGDSPLHF.

This clone has only a few counts. The rearrangement joins TRBV9 to TRBJ1-2; D is perhaps TRBD1 (5 bases). The ends were cut back, 0 bases at V and 8 bases at J, with 11 bases in the middle. The CDR3 is made up of 13 amino acids. CDR1 and CDR2 (germline): SGDLS, YYNGEE. The CDR3 protein is CASSVGQTGGYTF. In DNA form, the CDR3 reads TGTGCCAGCAGCGTAGGACAGACGGGCGGCTACACCTTC.

The V gene is TRBV18, the J gene TRBJ1-4; TRBD1 matches at 7 bases. Germline trimming cut 2 bases from V and 7 bases from J; bases unmatched to any gene: 4. CDR3 length: 14 residues. Germline V gene sequence: CDR1 KGHSH, CDR2 LQKENI. The CDR3 bases are TGTGCCAGCTCACCAAGGGGGCCCGTTGAAAAACTGTTTTTT. This codes for CASSPRGPVEKLFF.

The chain combines TRBV27 with TRBJ2-1; D is unclear. The CDR3 is 15 amino acids. V lost 3 bases to trimming and J lost 0 bases, with 9 bases between them. Germline V gene data show CDR1 as MNHEY and CDR2 as SMNVEV (reference sequence). DNA of the CDR3: TGTGCCAGCAGTTTTGATCCTAGCTCCTACAATGAGCAGTTCTTC. This sequence encodes CASSFDPSSYNEQFF.

In regard to this clone: Distinct nucleotide sequences in the sample also encode this CDR3. The chain combines TRBV28 with TRBJ1-2, with a weak D call TRBD1 (6 bases). Germline CDR1 MDHEN, CDR2 SYDVKM. V was shortened by 4 bases and J by 8 bases, with 8 bases between the two germline ends. The CDR3 extends over 11 amino acids. DNA for the CDR3: TGTGCCAGCAGTTACAGGGTGGGCTACACCTTC. Amino acid sequence: CASSYRVGYTF.

The chain employs TRBV6-5 and TRBJ1-5; D unresolved. The germline V gene encodes CDR1 MNHEY and CDR2 SVGAGI. This CDR3 has 15 amino acids. Trimming stripped 7 bases from V and 1 base from J, with 14 bases between. The CDR3 bases are TGTGCCAGCAAGGGAAGCGGAGGCAGCAATCAGCCCCAGCATTTT. Its translation: CASKGSGGSNQPQHF.

The J gene is TRBJ2-3, the V gene TRBV5-1; 7 bases are shared with TRBD1. Trimming at V came to 4 bases and at J to 0 bases, leaving 5 bases not matched to a gene. This CDR3 contains 15 residues. The germline gives CDR1 SGHRS, CDR2 YFSETQ. The CDR3 DNA follows: TGCGCCAGCAGCCCGCAGGGACAGAGCACAGATACGCAGTATTTT. This codes for CASSPQGQSTDTQYF.

The chain recombines TRBV21-1 with TRBJ1-1. TRBV21-1 is flagged as a pseudogene. The CDR3 extends over 14 amino acids. DNA of the CDR3: TGTGCCAGCAGCCCGGGGCGGGGAAACACTGAAGCTTTCTTT. Protein product: CASSPGRGNTEAFF.

This chain connects TRBV18 to TRBJ2-7, with TRBD2 matching over 7 bases. Per germline, CDR1 KGHSH and CDR2 LQKENI. Unmatched junction bases numbered 6, after V lost 3 bases and J lost 7 bases. CDR3 length: 13 residues. CDR3 sequence: CASSPSSGGEQYF. DNA for the CDR3: TGTGCCAGCTCACCTTCCTCCGGGGGGGAGCAGTACTTC.

The CDR3 DNA sequence: TGTGCCTGGAGTGTAGGCGGCTATGGCTACACCTTC. Translation gives CAWSVGGYGYTF. The chain employs TRBV30 and TRBJ1-2; D is ambiguous. The CDR3 contains 12 residues. The V end lost 0 bases, the J end lost 4 bases, and 6 bases lay between the germline ends. Germline V gene data show CDR1 as GTSNPN and CDR2 as SVGIG (reference sequence).

The DNA of the CDR3 is TGTGCCAGCAGTTTATCCTCGTTGACTGAAGCTTTCTTT. Amino acids: CASSLSSLTEAFF. The chain is built from TRBV27 and TRBJ1-1; D uncertain. Germline V CDR1 and CDR2: MNHEY, SMNVEV (reference sequence). The CDR3 consists of 13 residues. The V gene lost 0 bases and the J gene lost 5 bases, with 7 bases spanning the gap.

The chain couples TRBV7-6 to TRBJ1-4; the D gene is possibly TRBD1 (5 bases). Trimming stripped 1 base from V and 0 bases from J, with 9 bases between. The CDR3 has 16 residues. CDR1 and CDR2 from the germline V gene are SGHVS and FNYEAQ. The CDR3 region is CASSLERGATNEKLFF. The CDR3 DNA reads as TGTGCCAGCAGCTTAGAACGGGGGGCAACTAATGAAAAACTGTTTTTT.

This sequence joins TRBV28 and TRBJ2-7; D is unresolved. Per the germline V gene, CDR1 is MDHEN and CDR2 is SYDVKM. The CDR3 runs to 11 residues. Between the trimmed V and J ends, which lost 5 bases and 3 bases, there was a span of 5 bases. This chain's CDR3 is CASSASYEQYV. In DNA form, the CDR3 reads TGTGCCAGCAGTGCCAGCTACGAGCAGTACGTC.

The sample holds one count of this clone. The chain recombines TRBV7-9 with TRBJ2-5, with TRBD1 matching over 11 bases. Germline V lookup: CDR1 SEHNR, CDR2 FQNEAQ (reference sequence). The V and J ends lost 1 base and 9 bases, in that order; junction bases with no gene match: 7. This CDR3 has 15 residues. In DNA, the CDR3 is TGTGCCAGCAGCTTAGGGACAGGGGGCGTCGGGGCCCAGTACTTC. Encoded protein: CASSLGTGGVGAQYF. Full variable domain (outside the CDR3, taken from reference TRBV7-9 and TRBJ2-5): DTGVSQNPRHKITKRGQNVTFRCDPISEHNRLYWYRQTLGQGPEFLTYFQNEAQLEKSRLLSDRFSAERPKGSFSTLEIQRTEQGDSAMYLCASSLGTGGVGAQYFGPGTRLLVL.

The chain carries TRBV3-1 (or the pseudogene TRBV3-2) and TRBJ1-1, with a possible D match to TRBD1 (5 bases). The CDR3 consists of 17 residues. V dropped 0 bases and J dropped 0 bases, with 14 bases sitting between them. Germline assignment: CDR1 LGHDT and CDR2 YNNKEL (reference sequence). CDR3 sequence reads: CASSQDHGSGLNTEAFF. The CDR3 bases are TGTGCCAGCAGCCAAGATCATGGGTCAGGGTTGAACACTGAAGCTTTCTTT.

The chain joins TRBV9 to TRBJ2-5; TRBD2 agrees at 7 bases. The ends lost 6 bases at V and 2 bases at J; junction bases unmatched: 10. This CDR3 comprises 15 residues. Germline V gene data show CDR1 as SGDLS and CDR2 as YYNGEE. The chain's CDR3 is CASTPSGANQETQYF. The CDR3 DNA sequence: TGTGCCAGCACCCCCAGCGGGGCGAATCAAGAGACCCAGTACTTC.